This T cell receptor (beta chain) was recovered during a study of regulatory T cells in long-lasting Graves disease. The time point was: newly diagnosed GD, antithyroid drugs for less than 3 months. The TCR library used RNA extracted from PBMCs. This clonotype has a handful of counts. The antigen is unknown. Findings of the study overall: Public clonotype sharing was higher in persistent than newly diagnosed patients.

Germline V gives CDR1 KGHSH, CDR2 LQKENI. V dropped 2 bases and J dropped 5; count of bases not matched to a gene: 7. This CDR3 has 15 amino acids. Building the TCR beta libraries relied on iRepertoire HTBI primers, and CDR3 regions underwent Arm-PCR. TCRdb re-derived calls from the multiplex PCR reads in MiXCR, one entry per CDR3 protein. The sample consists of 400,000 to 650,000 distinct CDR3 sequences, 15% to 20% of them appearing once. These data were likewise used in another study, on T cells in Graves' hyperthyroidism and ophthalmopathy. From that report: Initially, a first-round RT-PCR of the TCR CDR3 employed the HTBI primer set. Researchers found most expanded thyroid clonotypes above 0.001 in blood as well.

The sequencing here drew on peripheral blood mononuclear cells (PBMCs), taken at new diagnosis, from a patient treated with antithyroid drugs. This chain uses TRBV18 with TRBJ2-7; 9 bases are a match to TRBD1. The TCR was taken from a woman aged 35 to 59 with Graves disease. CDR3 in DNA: TGTGCCAGCTCACCAACCGGGACAGGGATGGACGAGCAGTACTTC. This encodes CASSPTGTGMDEQYF.